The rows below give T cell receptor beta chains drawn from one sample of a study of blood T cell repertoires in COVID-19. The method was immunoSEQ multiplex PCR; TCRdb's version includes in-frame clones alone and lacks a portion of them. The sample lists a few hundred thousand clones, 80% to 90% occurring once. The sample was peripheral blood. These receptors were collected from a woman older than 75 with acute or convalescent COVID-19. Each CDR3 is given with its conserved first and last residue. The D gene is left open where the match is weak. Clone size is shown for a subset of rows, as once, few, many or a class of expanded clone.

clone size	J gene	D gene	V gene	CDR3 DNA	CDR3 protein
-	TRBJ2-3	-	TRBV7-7	TGTGCTAGCAGCCGACTGTCTGGCACAGATACGCAGTATTTT	CASSRLSGTDTQYF
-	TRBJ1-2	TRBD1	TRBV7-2	TGTGCCAGCAGCTTAGGCGGACAACAGGGGCAATATGGCTACACCTTC	CASSLGGQQGQYGYTF
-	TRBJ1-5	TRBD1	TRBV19	TGTGCCAGTAGTATCGGAAGGGGGCGCGAAAATCAGCCCCAGCATTTT	CASSIGRGRENQPQHF
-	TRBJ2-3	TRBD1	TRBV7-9	TGTGCCAGCAGCTTCCGGACAGGGGGGACAGATACGCAGTATTTT	CASSFRTGGTDTQYF
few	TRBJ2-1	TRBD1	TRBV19	TGTGCCACTACAGGGGGTGCCCGTGGCTCCGGCTCCTACAATGAGCAGTTCTTC	CATTGGARGSGSYNEQFF
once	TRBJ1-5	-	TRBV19	TGTGCCAGTAGCAACAGGGTTAATCAGCCCCAGCATTTT	CASSNRVNQPQHF
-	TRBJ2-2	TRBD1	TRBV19	TGTGCCAGTAGTCCGCAGGGGGCCACCGGGGAGCTGTTTTTT	CASSPQGATGELFF
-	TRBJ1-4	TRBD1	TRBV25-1	TGTGCCAGCAGTGAATCACAGGGGCAACGCGAAAAACTGTTTTTT	CASSESQGQREKLFF
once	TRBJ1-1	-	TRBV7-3	TGTGCCAGCAGCGCGCAGGGTCTGAACACTGAAGCTTTCTTT	CASSAQGLNTEAFF
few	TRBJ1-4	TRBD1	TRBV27	TGTGCCAGCAGTTCTCGCGGACAGGGCCTTAAACTGTTTTTT	CASSSRGQGLKLFF
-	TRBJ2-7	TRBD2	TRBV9	TGTGCCAGCAGCGTGTTAGCGGGAGGGGCCTACGAGCAGTACTTC	CASSVLAGGAYEQYF
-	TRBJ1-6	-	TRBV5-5	TGTGCCAGCAGCTTGGCCGGGCCCGGGAGGAATTCACCCCTCCACTTT	CASSLAGPGRNSPLHF
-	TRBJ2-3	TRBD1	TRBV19	TGTGCCAGTAGTATAGCACAGGGGACGCAGTATTTT	CASSIAQGTQYF
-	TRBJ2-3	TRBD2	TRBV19	TGTGCCAGTAGTATCCAAGCGGGGGTGGGAGATACGCAGTATTTT	CASSIQAGVGDTQYF
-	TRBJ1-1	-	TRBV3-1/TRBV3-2	TGTGCCAGCAGCCCAGAGGGGGGAACAATGAACACTGAAGCTTTCTTT	CASSPEGGTMNTEAFF
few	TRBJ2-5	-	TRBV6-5	TGTGCCAGCAGTTACTCTAGTGTTGGGACCCAGTACTTC	CASSYSSVGTQYF
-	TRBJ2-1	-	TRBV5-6	TGTGCCAGCAGCTTGGGCGTTTGGGGGGAAGAGCAGTTCTTC	CASSLGVWGEEQFF
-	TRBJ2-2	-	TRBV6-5	TGTGCCAGCAGTTACTCCGGGATTCTTGGCGGGGAGCTGTTTTTT	CASSYSGILGGELFF
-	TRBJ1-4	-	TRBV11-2	TGTGCCAGCAGCTTAGGCAACAGCCATAATGAAAAACTGTTTTTT	CASSLGNSHNEKLFF
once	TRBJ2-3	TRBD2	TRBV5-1	TGCGCCAGCAGCCCGGCCGTGCTAGCGGGAGGTGGAGCTACGCAGTATTTT	CASSPAVLAGGGATQYF
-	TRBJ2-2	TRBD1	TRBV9	TGTGCCAGCAGCGTAGCGGGACAGGGGATGGTCGGGGAGCTGTTTTTT	CASSVAGQGMVGELFF
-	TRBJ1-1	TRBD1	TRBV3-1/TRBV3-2	TGTGCCAGCAGCCAGGGACAGGGGATAGCTTTCTTT	CASSQGQGIAFF
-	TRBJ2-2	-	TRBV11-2	TGTGCCAGCAGCCCACAGGGTCGGGAGCTGTTTTTT	CASSPQGRELFF
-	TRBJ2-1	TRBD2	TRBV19	TGTGCCAGTAGTATAGTTGGCCTAAGACTAGCGGGGGACGTAGGGTACAATGAGCAGTTCTTC	CASSIVGLRLAGDVGYNEQFF